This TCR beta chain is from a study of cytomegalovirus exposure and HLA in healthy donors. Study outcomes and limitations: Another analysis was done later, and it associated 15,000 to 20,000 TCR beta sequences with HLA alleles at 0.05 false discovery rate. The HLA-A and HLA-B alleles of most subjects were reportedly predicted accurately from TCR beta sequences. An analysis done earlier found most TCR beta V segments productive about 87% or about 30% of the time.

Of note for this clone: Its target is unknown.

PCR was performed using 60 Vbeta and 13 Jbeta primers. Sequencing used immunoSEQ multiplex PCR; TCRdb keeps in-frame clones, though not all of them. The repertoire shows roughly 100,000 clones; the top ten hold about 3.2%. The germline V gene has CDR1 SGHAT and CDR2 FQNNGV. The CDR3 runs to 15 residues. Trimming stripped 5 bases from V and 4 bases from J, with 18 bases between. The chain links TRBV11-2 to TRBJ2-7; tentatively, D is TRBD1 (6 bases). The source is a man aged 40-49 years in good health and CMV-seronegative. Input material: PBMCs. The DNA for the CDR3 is TGTGCCAGCAGCCGGACCTCGGACAGAGCTTACGAGCAGTACTTC. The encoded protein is CASSRTSDRAYEQYF.